Only a few counts were recorded for the clone carrying this T cell receptor beta chain. The antigen is undetermined. Sample donors were healthy Caucasian individuals that came from Russia, aged roughly 6 to 95. It was with a sample-barcoded 5' primer and a J-beta primer mix that a second PCR of about 7 to 12 cycles was run. Each of the cDNA molecules was tagged by a template-switch adaptor with 12 random nucleotides. Via MiXCR, TCRdb re-called the 5' RACE reads, giving one row per CDR3 protein. The table lists roughly 1.4 million distinct CDR3 sequences, roughly 59% of them singletons. Germline CDR1 MNHEY, CDR2 SMNVEV (reference sequence). CDR3 length: 16 residues. V lost 8 bases and J lost 4; bases outside the gene matches: 14. These data come from a study of blood T cells in healthy people across ages. Broader study findings: PBMCs that were unsorted prevented a conclusive naive versus antigen-experienced comparison.

The sequenced material came from blood. The V gene is TRBV27, the J gene TRBJ2-3; 8 bases map to TRBD2. The sequence derives from a young man in good health. CDR3 in DNA: TGTGCCAGCTGGGGGGAGCGGGGGCTCCTATCAGATACGCAGTATTTT. Amino acids: CASWGERGLLSDTQYF.